These T cell receptor beta chains were read from a single sample in a study of T cell repertoires in cytomegalovirus infection. TCRdb redid the calling of the reads with MiXCR, one entry per CDR3 protein. This sample has 750,000 to 950,000 distinct CDR3 sequences, with 25% to 30% found just once. These receptors' targets are unknown. Sequencing was performed on cultured CD8+ T cells from PBMCs, taken from culture after CMV antigen stimulation. The receptor source for this set is a human donor in good health (CMV status not recorded). Some clones in this sample may be carry-over from other donors' samples. CDR3s include the opening cysteine and the closing phenylalanine or tryptophan. Fields, in order: D gene, J gene, V gene, clone size, CDR3 protein, CDR3 DNA. The D gene is left open where the match is weak. Clone size, where shown, is once, few, many, or a class for clones that have expanded.

d_gene: .; j_gene: TRBJ2-2; v_gene: TRBV27; abundance: once; CDR3aa: CASAGAGGELFF; CDR3nt: TGTGCCAGCGCAGGGGCGGGAGGGGAGCTGTTTTTT
d_gene: .; j_gene: TRBJ2-7; v_gene: TRBV12-3/TRBV12-4; abundance: few; CDR3aa: CASSLPGRVYEQYF; CDR3nt: TGTGCCAGCAGTTTGCCCGGCAGGGTCTACGAGCAGTACTTC
d_gene: .; j_gene: TRBJ2-5; v_gene: TRBV25-1; abundance: .; CDR3aa: CVSSPSVVYETQYF; CDR3nt: TGTGTCAGCAGCCCCTCCGTGGTTTACGAGACCCAGTACTTC
d_gene: .; j_gene: TRBJ2-4; v_gene: TRBV20-1; abundance: .; CDR3aa: CSGEEGAIAKNIQYF; CDR3nt: TGCAGTGGTGAGGAGGGTGCCATAGCCAAAAACATTCAGTACTTC
d_gene: TRBD2; j_gene: TRBJ2-5; v_gene: TRBV7-6; abundance: few; CDR3aa: CASSFIRLAGQETQYF; CDR3nt: TGTGCCAGCAGCTTTATCAGACTAGCGGGGCAAGAGACCCAGTACTTC
d_gene: .; j_gene: TRBJ1-2; v_gene: TRBV7-2; abundance: many; CDR3aa: CASSWIVHGYTF; CDR3nt: TGTGCCAGCAGCTGGATAGTACATGGCTACACCTTC
d_gene: TRBD2; j_gene: TRBJ2-1; v_gene: TRBV13; abundance: .; CDR3aa: CASSSGTSRHYNEQFF; CDR3nt: TGTGCCAGCAGCTCCGGGACTAGCAGACACTACAATGAGCAGTTCTTC
d_gene: .; j_gene: TRBJ2-2; v_gene: TRBV29-1; abundance: .; CDR3aa: CSAPDGAGELFF; CDR3nt: TGCAGCGCCCCTGATGGGGCCGGGGAGCTGTTTTTT
d_gene: .; j_gene: TRBJ1-5; v_gene: TRBV20-1; abundance: .; CDR3aa: CSARGEEKPQHF; CDR3nt: TGCAGTGCTAGAGGAGAGGAGAAGCCCCAGCATTTT
d_gene: TRBD1; j_gene: TRBJ2-5; v_gene: TRBV7-8; abundance: .; CDR3aa: CASSIEGAAQYF; CDR3nt: TGTGCCAGCAGCATCGAGGGGGCGGCCCAGTACTTC
d_gene: .; j_gene: TRBJ1-1; v_gene: TRBV2; abundance: many; CDR3aa: CARPGPEAFF; CDR3nt: TGTGCCAGGCCGGGACCTGAAGCTTTCTTT
d_gene: .; j_gene: TRBJ1-2; v_gene: TRBV6-1; abundance: few; CDR3aa: CASSSRAEHLVDGYTF; CDR3nt: TGTGCCAGCAGCAGCAGGGCCGAACATCTCGTGGATGGCTACACCTTC
d_gene: .; j_gene: TRBJ2-2; v_gene: TRBV7-7; abundance: few; CDR3aa: CASRVAPAGTGELFF; CDR3nt: TGTGCTAGCAGAGTGGCCCCGGCAGGCACCGGGGAGCTGTTTTTT
d_gene: .; j_gene: TRBJ1-5; v_gene: TRBV7-9; abundance: .; CDR3aa: CASSLGINNQPQHF; CDR3nt: TGTGCCAGCAGCTTAGGAATCAACAATCAGCCCCAGCATTTT
d_gene: TRBD1; j_gene: TRBJ2-7; v_gene: TRBV6-5; abundance: .; CDR3aa: CASSPGTGLCEQYF; CDR3nt: TGTGCCAGCAGCCCGGGGACAGGGCTCTGCGAGCAGTACTTC
d_gene: TRBD2; j_gene: TRBJ2-2; v_gene: TRBV20-1; abundance: .; CDR3aa: CSARGGAPGTGELFF; CDR3nt: TGCAGTGCCCGGGGGGGGGCTCCGGGCACCGGGGAGCTGTTTTTT
d_gene: .; j_gene: TRBJ2-4; v_gene: TRBV6-2/TRBV6-3; abundance: .; CDR3aa: CASSYSQGGIQYF; CDR3nt: TGTGCCAGCAGTTACTCGCAGGGAGGCATTCAGTACTTC
d_gene: TRBD2; j_gene: TRBJ2-3; v_gene: TRBV27; abundance: .; CDR3aa: CASLRAGGRTDTQYF; CDR3nt: TGTGCCAGTTTGCGGGCGGGGGGCCGCACAGATACGCAGTATTTT
d_gene: .; j_gene: TRBJ2-2; v_gene: TRBV27; abundance: .; CDR3aa: CASSFGQGGLFF; CDR3nt: TGTGCCAGCAGTTTCGGGCAGGGAGGGCTGTTTTTT
d_gene: .; j_gene: TRBJ2-6; v_gene: TRBV7-9; abundance: few; CDR3aa: CASSLRQGGSGANVLTF; CDR3nt: TGTGCCAGCAGCTTAAGACAGGGAGGTTCTGGGGCCAACGTCCTGACTTTC
d_gene: .; j_gene: TRBJ2-1; v_gene: TRBV6-4; abundance: .; CDR3aa: CASSDWGGAYNEQFF; CDR3nt: TGTGCCAGCAGTGATTGGGGGGGCGCTTACAATGAGCAGTTCTTC
d_gene: .; j_gene: TRBJ2-5; v_gene: TRBV11-2; abundance: .; CDR3aa: CASSLGGLPLQETQYF; CDR3nt: TGTGCCAGCAGCTTAGGGGGACTCCCACTACAAGAGACCCAGTACTTC
d_gene: TRBD2; j_gene: TRBJ2-3; v_gene: TRBV7-9; abundance: once; CDR3aa: CAGSPRTSGRVDTQYF; CDR3nt: TGTGCCGGCAGCCCCCGGACTAGCGGTCGCGTAGATACGCAGTATTTT
d_gene: TRBD2; j_gene: TRBJ2-1; v_gene: TRBV29-1; abundance: .; CDR3aa: CSVVSGGVYNEQFF; CDR3nt: TGCAGCGTTGTGAGCGGGGGGGTCTACAATGAGCAGTTCTTC
d_gene: TRBD2; j_gene: TRBJ2-2; v_gene: TRBV7-3; abundance: many; CDR3aa: CASKLAGGLNTGELFF; CDR3nt: TGTGCCAGCAAGCTAGCGGGGGGACTGAACACCGGGGAGCTGTTTTTT
d_gene: .; j_gene: TRBJ2-1; v_gene: TRBV6-1; abundance: few; CDR3aa: CASSVLGGRNEQFF; CDR3nt: TGTGCCAGCAGTGTTTTGGGGGGACGGAATGAGCAGTTCTTC
d_gene: .; j_gene: TRBJ1-6; v_gene: TRBV24-1; abundance: few; CDR3aa: CATSDLGADLHF; CDR3nt: TGTGCCACCAGTGATTTGGGGGCTGACCTCCACTTT
d_gene: TRBD2; j_gene: TRBJ2-1; v_gene: TRBV20-1; abundance: .; CDR3aa: CSARPSTSGGPREQFF; CDR3nt: TGCAGTGCTAGACCATCGACTAGCGGGGGGCCGAGAGAGCAGTTCTTC
d_gene: TRBD1; j_gene: TRBJ2-3; v_gene: TRBV5-1; abundance: .; CDR3aa: CASWTGLGTDTQYF; CDR3nt: TGCGCCAGCTGGACAGGGTTAGGGACAGATACGCAGTATTTT
d_gene: .; j_gene: TRBJ2-3; v_gene: TRBV10-3; abundance: .; CDR3aa: CAIGGGGPNTQYF; CDR3nt: TGTGCCATCGGGGGGGGGGGGCCAAATACGCAGTATTTT
d_gene: .; j_gene: TRBJ1-2; v_gene: TRBV27; abundance: .; CDR3aa: CASSPFGPKGGYTF; CDR3nt: TGTGCCAGCAGTCCGTTCGGCCCCAAGGGTGGCTACACCTTC
d_gene: .; j_gene: TRBJ1-5; v_gene: TRBV15; abundance: .; CDR3aa: CATSKGAQPQHF; CDR3nt: TGTGCCACCAGCAAGGGTGCTCAGCCCCAGCATTTT
d_gene: TRBD1; j_gene: TRBJ1-4; v_gene: TRBV7-8; abundance: many; CDR3aa: CASSLLGQGTGEKLFF; CDR3nt: TGTGCCAGCAGCTTATTGGGACAGGGCACAGGGGAAAAACTGTTTTTT
d_gene: TRBD1; j_gene: TRBJ1-4; v_gene: TRBV6-5; abundance: .; CDR3aa: CASSTRTGRAEKLFF; CDR3nt: TGTGCCAGCAGTACCAGGACAGGGCGGGCGGAAAAACTGTTTTTT
d_gene: .; j_gene: TRBJ2-2; v_gene: TRBV9; abundance: .; CDR3aa: CASSVVGLTGELFF; CDR3nt: TGTGCCAGCAGCGTAGTGGGGTTGACCGGGGAGCTGTTTTTT
d_gene: .; j_gene: TRBJ1-1; v_gene: TRBV6-8; abundance: few; CDR3aa: CASSSGVRSTEAFF; CDR3nt: TGTGCCAGCAGTAGCGGGGTCAGGAGCACTGAAGCTTTCTTT
d_gene: TRBD1; j_gene: TRBJ1-1; v_gene: TRBV20-1; abundance: .; CDR3aa: CSAKFDRGAFF; CDR3nt: TGCAGTGCTAAATTTGACAGGGGCGCTTTCTTT
d_gene: .; j_gene: TRBJ2-1; v_gene: TRBV12-5; abundance: once; CDR3aa: CASGFGDSYNEQFF; CDR3nt: TGTGCTAGTGGTTTCGGAGACAGCTACAATGAGCAGTTCTTC
d_gene: .; j_gene: TRBJ2-1; v_gene: TRBV29-1; abundance: few; CDR3aa: CSAPRESDNEQFF; CDR3nt: TGCAGCGCCCCCCGGGAGTCGGACAATGAGCAGTTCTTC
d_gene: .; j_gene: TRBJ2-1; v_gene: TRBV12-3/TRBV12-4; abundance: few; CDR3aa: CASTPTSAGEQFF; CDR3nt: TGTGCCAGCACCCCCACCTCGGCCGGTGAGCAGTTCTTC
d_gene: .; j_gene: TRBJ2-7; v_gene: TRBV25-1; abundance: few; CDR3aa: CASSGPDSYEQYF; CDR3nt: TGTGCCAGCAGTGGGCCCGATTCCTACGAGCAGTACTTC
d_gene: .; j_gene: TRBJ1-5; v_gene: TRBV7-6; abundance: .; CDR3aa: CASSLMGGPNQPQHF; CDR3nt: TGTGCCAGCAGCTTGATGGGGGGGCCCAATCAGCCCCAGCATTTT
d_gene: .; j_gene: TRBJ1-1; v_gene: TRBV6-2/TRBV6-3; abundance: many; CDR3aa: CASTLTISLNTEAFF; CDR3nt: TGTGCCAGCACCCTTACGATCTCTCTGAACACTGAAGCTTTCTTT
d_gene: TRBD2; j_gene: TRBJ2-1; v_gene: TRBV5-4; abundance: .; CDR3aa: CASSLQSGDYNEQFF; CDR3nt: TGTGCCAGCAGCTTGCAGAGCGGGGACTACAATGAGCAGTTCTTC
d_gene: TRBD1; j_gene: TRBJ2-5; v_gene: TRBV7-2; abundance: many; CDR3aa: CASSLKDRVFQETQYF; CDR3nt: TGTGCCAGCAGCTTAAAGGACAGGGTTTTCCAAGAGACCCAGTACTTC
d_gene: .; j_gene: TRBJ1-5; v_gene: TRBV2; abundance: .; CDR3aa: CASRTEINQPQHF; CDR3nt: TGTGCCAGCAGGACGGAAATCAATCAGCCCCAGCATTTT
d_gene: TRBD2; j_gene: TRBJ2-5; v_gene: TRBV5-1; abundance: .; CDR3aa: CASSLAGTSGGLEETQYF; CDR3nt: TGCGCCAGCAGCTTGGCCGGCACTAGCGGGGGACTCGAGGAGACCCAGTACTTC
d_gene: .; j_gene: TRBJ1-1; v_gene: TRBV19; abundance: once; CDR3aa: CASSIAYRNTEAFF; CDR3nt: TGTGCCAGTAGTATTGCTTACAGGAACACTGAAGCTTTCTTT
d_gene: .; j_gene: TRBJ2-6; v_gene: TRBV12-3/TRBV12-4; abundance: few; CDR3aa: CASIDRDFLSGANVLTF; CDR3nt: TGTGCCAGCATCGACCGGGACTTCCTCTCTGGGGCCAACGTCCTGACTTTC